This T cell receptor (beta chain) derives from a study of cytomegalovirus exposure and HLA in healthy donors. V lost 5 bases, J lost 0 bases, and 11 bases lay in between. Germline loops: CDR1 MNHEY, CDR2 SMNVEV (reference sequence). The CDR3 sequence is 15 residues long. This clone was seen more than once but under ten times. Its matching antigen is unknown. PCR was performed using 60 Vbeta and 13 Jbeta primers. Clones were sequenced by immunoSEQ multiplex PCR, and TCRdb holds only the in-frame ones, with some missing. The sample shows tens of thousands of clones, about 9.5% of them seen only once. Study outcomes and limitations: As was reported, the classifier diagnosed cytomegalovirus status with high specificity and sensitivity. TCR beta V segments were, for the most part, productive about 87% or about 30% of the time in an earlier analysis. Sequencing likely produced, as an artifact, a cluster of highly shared sequence variants.

This sequence originates from a man aged 55 to 70 in good health and CMV-seropositive. The sequencing input was PBMCs. This chain connects TRBV27 to TRBJ1-5; D is undetermined. The CDR3 sequence is CASSTIPYSNQPQHF. CDR3 DNA sequence: TGTGCCAGCAGTACCATTCCCTATAGCAATCAGCCCCAGCATTTT.